Given below is one TCR beta chain in context. This clonotype has more than one count but fewer than ten. Its binding antigen is unknown. Base qualities are missing; no much larger clone stands one base away. Sequencing took place on an Illumina HiSeq 2500. Quantitative 5'-RACE with molecular barcodes was the method used to prepare the TCR beta libraries. The study's processing was this. Disease-linked TCR variants were identified with a new computational method built on a probabilistic model of VDJ rearrangement. TCRdb trimmed the raw reads at Q25, called clones with MiXCR and kept productive beta chains. Rows are unified per CDR3 protein, each entry keeping the most common DNA and genes. It is TCRdb's table, rather than the study itself, that gives the V and J calls and clone size. Across this sample there are some 340,000 distinct CDR3 sequences, with about 15% seen only once. 0.95% to 1.4% of the sample is taken by the ten largest.

This specimen comes from a study of CD8 T cells in ankylosing spondylitis (dated 2017 in TCRdb). As for the study more broadly: The study set out to find disease-linked TCR variants by profiling T cell receptor beta repertoires in ankylosing spondylitis patients and healthy donors. The full study cohort was made up of approximately 24 ankylosing spondylitis patients and over 90 healthy donors. Peripheral blood was sampled, and synovial fluid was additionally collected from ankylosing spondylitis patients. Overall results and qualifications from the work: A TCR beta motif made up of several highly homologous amino acid variants appeared to be characteristic of blood from ankylosing spondylitis patients. The disease-linked clones were reported to be significantly enriched in matched synovial fluid samples from ankylosing spondylitis patients. Some motif variants had previously been reported in the synovial fluid and blood of reactive arthritis patients, which suggests shared mechanisms of disease initiation. The disease-linked clones showed a CD8+ phenotype and occurred at relatively low frequencies in peripheral blood.

V gives up 3 bases and J gives up 12 bases, and the segment between their germline ends measures 18 bases. Including the terminal cysteine and phenylalanine, the CDR3 comprises 14 residues. The only DNA kept is the CDR3, 42 bases in frame from the first base. The sequencing sample was made of blood, either unsorted or a sorted T cell fraction (not recorded which). This clonotype originated in a male donor with ankylosing spondylitis or in good health (not recorded which). The V and J segments used are TRBV12-3 or TRBV12-4 and TRBJ2-1; the D gene is possibly TRBD1 or TRBD2, each agreeing over 6 bases. At the DNA level, the sequence is TGTGCCAGCAGTTTCCTCGGGGGTGGAGGGGGGCAGTTCTTC. Translated, it reads CASSFLGGGGGQFF.